This TCR beta chain came from a study of metastatic and nonmetastatic thyroid tumors. Study details: Across peripheral blood and tumor or nodule tissue samples taken from malignant and benign thyroid patients, the repertoires were compared with one another.

Ahead of thyroid surgery, no patient had received treatment of any kind. Per the authors' pipeline: Using the CDR3 differences seen across clinicopathological groups, the authors built a distant-metastasis classifier for papillary thyroid cancer, which was meant to discriminate distant-metastatic patients. TCRdb re-called the PCR reads through MiXCR. The V and J calls and clone size come from TCRdb's table, not from the authors' own analysis. Of about 93,000 clones in the sample, more than 9.5% are singletons; the top ten hold roughly 12%. The CDR3 covers 13 residues. The V and J ends lost 6 bases and 8 bases respectively, with 14 bases between them. In germline, CDR1 is SNHLY, CDR2 FYNNEI. This clone was observed at least ten times.

This sequence joins TRBV2 and TRBJ2-1, with D hard to call. The sequence came from a female donor with papillary thyroid cancer or a benign thyroid nodule (not recorded which). Some clones in this sample may be carry-over from other donors' samples. Sequencing input: blood. The CDR3 region is CASRQARKDEQFF. The DNA for the CDR3 is TGTGCCAGCAGGCAGGCTAGAAAGGATGAGCAGTTCTTC. The full variable domain, in which reference TRBV2 and TRBJ2-1 provide the parts outside the CDR3, is EPEVTQTPSHQVTQMGQEVILRCVPISNHLYFYWYRQILGQKVEFLVSFYNNEISEKSEIFDDQFSVERPDGSNFTLKIRSTKLEDSAMYFCASRQARKDEQFFGPGTRLTVL.